This T cell receptor beta chain was sequenced in a study of CD8 T cells in Susac syndrome. On this clonotype itself: Antigen unknown.

A quantity of roughly 0.5 to 1 ug RNA underwent reverse transcription using random hexamers. Using its own MiXCR run on the immunoSEQ multiplex PCR reads, TCRdb lists one record per CDR3 protein. The data hold roughly 200,000 distinct CDR3 sequences, with approximately 95% observed a single time. From blood CD8+ and CD4+ T cells, the TCR beta chain was sequenced. Whole-study results and caveats: In its TCR sequencing and HLA analysis, the study acknowledged that the number of individuals was relatively small.

The V and J ends lost 9 bases and 0 bases, in that order; junction bases with no gene match: 18. The CDR3 has 20 amino acids. Sequenced material: CD4+ T cells from PBMCs. The rearrangement links TRBV23-1 to TRBJ2-6; 9 bases match TRBD1. TRBV23-1 is placed among ORFs of uncertain function. This TCR was recovered from a human donor in good health. In DNA form, the CDR3 reads TGCGCCAGGTCACACCGGGACAGGGAGTTTCGAAGCTCTGGGGCCAACGTCCTGACTTTC. Translating gives CARSHRDREFRSSGANVLTF.